A selection of T cell receptor beta chains follows, all from one sample in a study of T-cell memory formation after mild COVID-19. TCRdb fed the 5' RACE reads into MiXCR, producing one record per CDR3 protein. The sample consists of 450,000 to 650,000 distinct CDR3 sequences, roughly 17% of them appearing once. Sequencing was done on a sample of PBMCs or a T cell subset sorted from them (not recorded which). The receptors here all came from an adult woman who had mild COVID-19 (a few samples of this study predate the infection). Cell type and time point are not known. Both conserved end residues are part of each CDR3. A D gene is named only where the DNA matches it firmly.

v_call: TRBV29-1; d_call: TRBD1; cdr3_aa: CSVERDRGSGGYTF
v_call: TRBV5-1; d_call: TRBD1; cdr3_aa: CASSLEGQGPGYTF
v_call: TRBV18; d_call: -; cdr3_aa: CASSQPPRIYEQYF
v_call: TRBV9; d_call: -; cdr3_aa: CASSAAIEGRSYEQYF
v_call: TRBV4-1; d_call: -; cdr3_aa: CASSQDLRWELFF
v_call: TRBV9; d_call: -; cdr3_aa: CASSVGDSYEQYF
v_call: TRBV7-2; d_call: -; cdr3_aa: CASGGRDNSPLHF
v_call: TRBV4-2; d_call: -; cdr3_aa: CASSQEETGGGYTF
v_call: TRBV5-4; d_call: -; cdr3_aa: CASSREINEQFF
v_call: TRBV6-6; d_call: -; cdr3_aa: CASSNTIVDEQFF
v_call: TRBV7-8; d_call: -; cdr3_aa: CASSLDRVNYEQYF
v_call: TRBV7-9; d_call: TRBD2; cdr3_aa: CASSLGSGRNTGELFF
v_call: TRBV12-5; d_call: TRBD1; cdr3_aa: CASGRKRDRVLNTEAFF
v_call: TRBV24-1; d_call: -; cdr3_aa: CATSDPNLGREGGYTF
v_call: TRBV20-1; d_call: TRBD2; cdr3_aa: CGLDSGTSYFNEQFF
v_call: TRBV24-1; d_call: -; cdr3_aa: CATGGRTDKYNEQFF
v_call: TRBV7-2; d_call: -; cdr3_aa: CASSLRQTANTGELFF
v_call: TRBV15; d_call: -; cdr3_aa: CATSRGSLLNTGELFF
v_call: TRBV11-3; d_call: -; cdr3_aa: CASSLFAGYEQYF
v_call: TRBV7-9; d_call: -; cdr3_aa: CASSPTGWETQYF
v_call: TRBV7-8; d_call: TRBD2; cdr3_aa: CASSPLSGRPTNTGELFF
v_call: TRBV6-2/TRBV6-3; d_call: -; cdr3_aa: CASSYSVSRSQSYNEQFF
v_call: TRBV19; d_call: -; cdr3_aa: CASRQGKDYGYTF
v_call: TRBV6-1; d_call: TRBD1; cdr3_aa: CASSELKLRQGQGNEKLFF
v_call: TRBV30; d_call: TRBD1; cdr3_aa: CAWMDRKNEQFF
v_call: TRBV6-1; d_call: TRBD2; cdr3_aa: CASIWAGVLDTQYF
v_call: TRBV4-3; d_call: -; cdr3_aa: CASSQDRFRKTDTQYF
v_call: TRBV6-6; d_call: -; cdr3_aa: CASSSGGSTDTQYF
v_call: TRBV20-1; d_call: TRBD2; cdr3_aa: CSAGGLAGERNEQFF
v_call: TRBV5-1; d_call: -; cdr3_aa: CASSPRQYGYTEAFF
v_call: TRBV7-2; d_call: TRBD2; cdr3_aa: CASSHIPLLAGEEYF
v_call: TRBV5-1; d_call: TRBD1; cdr3_aa: CASSGTAGNTEAFF
v_call: TRBV7-9; d_call: -; cdr3_aa: CASSLSRVQTGELFF
v_call: TRBV6-2/TRBV6-3; d_call: -; cdr3_aa: CASSYPPIQQYF